A selection of T cell receptor beta chains follows, all from one sample in a study of shared clonotypes between healthy human individuals. Using immunoSEQ multiplex PCR, the repertoire was profiled, and TCRdb retains in-frame clones only, with some absent. The sample consists of more than 550,000 clones, 72% of them appearing once. Material: memory CD4+ T cells sorted from blood. The source of these receptors is a woman aged 25-40 years in good health. CDR3s include the opening cysteine and the closing phenylalanine or tryptophan. The D gene is left open where the match is weak. Not every row has a clone size; where given, it reads once, few, many or a size class.

V: TRBV27
D: .
J: TRBJ1-3
size: .
DNA: TGTGCCAGCAGTCCTCTGCCGGTCTCTGGAAACACCATATATTTT
CDR3: CASSPLPVSGNTIYF

V: TRBV11-3
D: .
J: TRBJ2-7
size: .
DNA: TGTGCCAGCAGCCGCGGGCCCCACTACGAGCAGTACTTC
CDR3: CASSRGPHYEQYF

V: TRBV2
D: .
J: TRBJ2-1
size: .
DNA: TGTGCCAGCAGTGAGGACTGGCGAGGCGATGAGCAGTTCTTC
CDR3: CASSEDWRGDEQFF

V: TRBV30
D: .
J: TRBJ2-7
size: .
DNA: TGTGCCTGGAGTGTACTTCTGAACTCGGATGGAGCTCTCCCCTACGAGCAGTACTTC
CDR3: CAWSVLLNSDGALPYEQYF

V: TRBV7-5
D: .
J: TRBJ2-1
size: .
DNA: TGTGTCAGAAGCCTCCCTTTCCCCCCTGAGCAGTTCTTC
CDR3: CVRSLPFPPEQFF

V: TRBV5-8
D: TRBD1
J: TRBJ2-2
size: .
DNA: TGTGCCAGCAGCTTTTGGACAGGGAACTCACCCGTGGGCACCGGGGAGCTGTTTTTT
CDR3: CASSFWTGNSPVGTGELFF

V: TRBV4-1
D: TRBD2
J: TRBJ2-7
size: .
DNA: TGCGCCAGCAGCTCGTGGGAGGGCAGTTCCTACGAGCAGTACTTC
CDR3: CASSSWEGSSYEQYF

V: TRBV19
D: .
J: TRBJ1-4
size: few
DNA: TGTGCCAGTAGTATCGATCCATACCGCACTAATGAAAAACTGTTTTTT
CDR3: CASSIDPYRTNEKLFF

V: TRBV6-1
D: .
J: TRBJ2-1
size: few
DNA: TGTGCCAGCAGTCCTCGGGGGAGCTCCTACAATGAGCAGTTCTTC
CDR3: CASSPRGSSYNEQFF

V: TRBV19
D: TRBD2
J: TRBJ2-1
size: .
DNA: TGTGCCAGTAGTATAAGGCGCGGGAGCTCCTACAATGAGCAGTTCTTC
CDR3: CASSIRRGSSYNEQFF

V: TRBV27
D: .
J: TRBJ2-5
size: .
DNA: TGTGCCAGCAGTCCCATCACAGGGGCGGGACGGGAGACCCAGTACTTC
CDR3: CASSPITGAGRETQYF

V: TRBV28
D: .
J: TRBJ1-2
size: .
DNA: TGTGCCAGCAGGAGGGGGGGGACGGGAGGCTACACCTTC
CDR3: CASRRGGTGGYTF

V: TRBV5-1
D: TRBD2
J: TRBJ2-3
size: .
DNA: TGCGCCAGCAGCGCGAAGGGGAAGCCCGGGACTAGCGACGCCACCAAGGAGACAGATACGCAGTATTTT
CDR3: CASSAKGKPGTSDATKETDTQYF

V: TRBV10-3
D: TRBD1
J: TRBJ1-1
size: .
DNA: TGTGCCATCAGTGAGTCGACTCGGGTAGGGGGCGAAGCTTTCTTT
CDR3: CAISESTRVGGEAFF

V: TRBV6-4
D: .
J: TRBJ2-3
size: .
DNA: TGTGCCAGCAGTGACTCGGGCTACGGCACAGATACGCAGTATTTT
CDR3: CASSDSGYGTDTQYF

V: TRBV2
D: .
J: TRBJ2-7
size: many
DNA: TGTGCCAGCAGCCTGATCTACGAGCAGTACTTC
CDR3: CASSLIYEQYF

V: TRBV28
D: .
J: TRBJ1-5
size: .
DNA: TGTGCCAGCAGTCTTCGACGATTTAGCAATCAGCCCCAGCATTTT
CDR3: CASSLRRFSNQPQHF

V: TRBV6-1
D: .
J: TRBJ2-7
size: .
DNA: TGTGCCAGCTTCGACCCGGCAGCACGCTACGAGCAGTACTTC
CDR3: CASFDPAARYEQYF

V: TRBV25-1
D: TRBD2
J: TRBJ2-5
size: once
DNA: TGTGCCAGCAGTGAACAACCGGGACTAGCGGTACAACAAGAGACCCAGTACTTC
CDR3: CASSEQPGLAVQQETQYF

V: TRBV19
D: .
J: TRBJ1-4
size: .
DNA: TGTGCCAGTAGTATGGGGACCTCAGGCAATGAAAAACTGTTTTTT
CDR3: CASSMGTSGNEKLFF

V: TRBV7-2
D: .
J: TRBJ2-7
size: few
DNA: TGTGCCAGCAGCTTAGTCGGCGGAGGAACCTACGAGCAGTACTTC
CDR3: CASSLVGGGTYEQYF

V: TRBV7-8
D: .
J: TRBJ2-7
size: .
DNA: TGTGCCAGCAGCCCCCCCGATCCCCCCTACGAGCAGTACTTC
CDR3: CASSPPDPPYEQYF

V: TRBV5-8
D: .
J: TRBJ2-5
size: .
DNA: TGTGCCAGCAGCCACGGACAGTTCCAAGAGACCCAGTACTTC
CDR3: CASSHGQFQETQYF

V: TRBV27
D: .
J: TRBJ2-3
size: .
DNA: TGTGCCAGCAGTTTTTGGGGTGTTCGGCCAGATACGCAGTATTTT
CDR3: CASSFWGVRPDTQYF

V: TRBV5-4
D: .
J: TRBJ1-6
size: .
DNA: TGTGCCAGCAGCTTGGACAGGCTGGGGGGTTCACCCCTCCACTTT
CDR3: CASSLDRLGGSPLHF

V: TRBV18
D: .
J: TRBJ2-3
size: .
DNA: TGTGCCAGCTCACCACCGACAGATACGCAGTATTTT
CDR3: CASSPPTDTQYF

V: TRBV23-1
D: .
J: TRBJ1-5
size: once
DNA: TGCGCCAGCAGTTTTCCGCCCCGGGTCCCTACCCACTATAGCAATCAGCCCCAGCATTTT
CDR3: CASSFPPRVPTHYSNQPQHF

V: TRBV27
D: TRBD2
J: TRBJ2-5
size: .
DNA: TGTGCCAGCAGGCAAGGGAGGGGAGAGACCCAGTACTTC
CDR3: CASRQGRGETQYF